Below are 28 T cell receptor beta chains sequenced from a single sample in a study of HIV-infected patients and healthy controls (dated by TCRdb to the mid-2010s). Whole blood was used without cell fractionation, so the repertoire reflected all unsorted peripheral T cells. The library was built by means of 5' RACE. TCRdb shows the sequencer as Illumina MiSeq. Reverse transcription of approximately 460 ng RNA was performed with SuperScript III using primers directed against the alpha and beta constant regions. Separate libraries for the alpha and beta chains were generated through chain-specific third strand synthesis that incorporated multiplexing indices. TCRdb reprocessed the public reads (quality trimming at Q25 with fastp, clone calling with MiXCR) and kept in-frame beta chains. Each CDR3 protein gets just one entry, which takes the most common genes and DNA from the rows behind it. In all, the sample holds some 9,600 distinct CDR3 sequences, and less than 9.5% of those were seen once. Together, the top ten hold roughly 34% of the sample.

The sample consisted of blood, taken before antiretroviral therapy. These receptors were taken from an adult with HIV infection.

This clonotype was picked up many times. The V call is TRBV10-3, the J call TRBJ1-1, with D perhaps matching TRBD1 (5 bases). CDR3 length equals 14 residues. Trimming pared 6 bases from V and 3 bases from J, leaving 14 bases between. CDR1 and CDR2 from the germline V gene are ENHRY and SYGVKD. The CDR3 is CAIRIGVEDTEAFF. The CDR3 coding sequence is TGTGCCATCAGGATAGGGGTTGAGGACACTGAAGCTTTCTTT.

This clonotype was seen many times. The chain is built from TRBV7-8 and TRBJ2-1, with TRBD1 identical over 8 bases. The V gene's germline CDR1 is SGHVS and CDR2 FQNEAQ. The junction had 4 bases not matched to a gene; V was cut back by 2 bases and J by 16 bases. This CDR3 is 11 amino acids long. The CDR3 region has the DNA TGTGCCAGCAGCTTACGGGACAGGCGATTCTTC. Translation gives CASSLRDRRFF.

The chain has TRBV7-9 and TRBJ2-5; D may be TRBD2 (6 bases). V was clipped by 5 bases and J by 3 bases, with 13 bases between them. From germline, CDR1 is SEHNR and CDR2 FQNEAQ (reference sequence). This CDR3 is 14 amino acids long. The CDR3 is CASSEWDLEETQYF. CDR3 nucleotides: TGTGCCAGCAGCGAATGGGACTTAGAAGAGACCCAGTACTTC.

This clonotype was recorded at least ten times. V usage is TRBV29-1 and J usage is TRBJ1-1, with TRBD1 matching 8 bases. The CDR3 is 14 amino acids. The V and J ends lost 4 bases and 1 base, in that order; junction bases with no gene match: 5. The V gene's germline CDR1 is SQVTM and CDR2 ANQGSEA. The DNA for the CDR3 is TGCAGCGTTGGGGGTGGACAGGGGAACACTGAAGCTTTCTTT. Protein product: CSVGGGQGNTEAFF.

In this sample, this clonotype turned up many times. The rearrangement links TRBV30 to TRBJ2-3; D remains ambiguous. Germline V gene sequence: CDR1 GTSNPN, CDR2 SVGIG (reference sequence). V was clipped by 4 bases and J by 6 bases, with 8 bases between them. CDR3 length: 11 residues. The CDR3 loop reads CAWNVQDTQYF. DNA of the CDR3: TGTGCCTGGAACGTACAGGATACGCAGTATTTT.

Many counts were recorded for this clonotype. The chain recombines TRBV12-3 or TRBV12-4 with TRBJ2-1; TRBD2 is a possible D gene (6 bases). The CDR3 extends over 14 amino acids. The V and J ends lost 5 bases and 5 bases respectively, with 13 bases between them. The CDR3 coding sequence is TGTGCCAGCAGTCAGTGGGGGGTCCACAATGAGCAGTTCTTC. Translating it yields CASSQWGVHNEQFF.

This clonotype was observed many times. CDR3 coding DNA: TGTGCCATCAGTGAACCGGCCTCTGGAAACACCATATATTTT. Translation: CAISEPASGNTIYF. This chain links TRBV10-3 with TRBJ1-3; no firm D call. Germline-derived CDR1 and CDR2 are ENHRY and SYGVKD. There are 14 residues in the CDR3. Between the trimmed V and J ends, which lost 3 bases and 0 bases, there was a span of 6 bases.

This clonotype was seen many times. J is TRBJ2-1 and V is TRBV4-3; tentatively, D is TRBD2 (5 bases). Germline CDR1 reads LGHNA; CDR2 reads YSLEER. The CDR3 covers 15 residues. V shed 1 base and J shed 4 bases, with 11 bases lying between them. Written as DNA, the CDR3 is TGCGCCAGCAGCCAAGTTCGGGAACTATACAATGAGCAGTTCTTC. Protein: CASSQVRELYNEQFF.

This clonotype was recorded at least ten times. The rearrangement joins TRBV12-3 or TRBV12-4 to TRBJ1-1, with a tentative D call TRBD1 (5 bases). This CDR3 is 14 amino acids long. V was pared by 8 bases and J by 4 bases, with 17 bases between. Written as DNA, the CDR3 is TGTGCCAGCTCGGGGGGGACGTGGGTCACTGAAGCTTTCTTT. Its protein is CASSGGTWVTEAFF.

This clonotype has just a few counts. The chain carries TRBV5-6 and TRBJ2-1, with 8 bases aligning to TRBD2. The CDR3 extends over 14 amino acids. Germline V gives CDR1 SGHDT, CDR2 YYEEEE. The V segment lost 2 bases and the J segment 10 bases; nucleotides outside the gene matches: 8. The CDR3 region has the DNA TGTGCCAGCAGCTTTCGCGGGGGGCTAGGAGAGCAGTTCTTC. Protein sequence: CASSFRGGLGEQFF.

This clonotype was observed many times. This chain joins TRBV4-3 and TRBJ1-5; no clear D gene. This CDR3 is 15 amino acids long. Germline-derived CDR1 and CDR2 are LGHNA and YSLEER. V dropped 1 base and J dropped 3 bases, with 10 bases sitting between them. The chain's CDR3 is CASSQGVQPNQPQHF. The CDR3 region has the DNA TGCGCCAGCAGCCAAGGAGTACAGCCCAATCAGCCCCAGCATTTT.

In this sample, this clonotype turned up many times. V gene TRBV20-1 combines with J gene TRBJ2-7; the D is unclear. Germline V CDR1 and CDR2: DFQATT, SNEGSKA (reference sequence). The CDR3 covers 12 residues. The V and J ends lost 0 bases and 6 bases respectively, with 9 bases between them. Here the CDR3 DNA reads TGCAGTGCTAGAGATGTAGGAACCGAGCAGTACTTC. Amino acids: CSARDVGTEQYF.

There are many counts of this clonotype. CDR3 nucleotides: TGTGCCAGCAGCCAAGGTTATAGCAATCAGCCCCAGCATTTT. Amino acid sequence: CASSQGYSNQPQHF. The V and J genes are TRBV3-1 and TRBJ1-5; the D is unclear. The germline V and J ends were trimmed by 1 base and 0 bases, with 4 bases remaining between them. Germline CDR1 and CDR2: LGHDT and YNNKEL (reference sequence). This CDR3 spans 14 amino acids.

The V call is TRBV4-2, the J call TRBJ2-2; possible D gene TRBD1, 6 bases. The CDR3 sequence is 14 residues long. Germline V gene lookup returns CDR1 LGHNA and CDR2 YNFKEQ. V shed 1 base and J shed 7 bases, with 10 bases lying between them. CDR3 region: CASSQVGGSGELFF. The CDR3 DNA follows: TGTGCCAGCAGCCAAGTAGGGGGTAGCGGGGAGCTGTTTTTT.

At least ten counts were recorded for this clonotype. V gene TRBV6-2 or TRBV6-3 combines with J gene TRBJ1-2; D is possibly TRBD1 (5 bases). Germline assignment: CDR1 MNHEY and CDR2 SVGEGT. CDR3 length: 16 amino acids. V lost 6 bases, J lost 4 bases, and 21 bases lay in between. CDR3 DNA sequence: TGTGCCAGCAGCCGAGAAGCCAGGGTCGGGGGCTATGGCTACACCTTC. The encoded protein is CASSREARVGGYGYTF.

The table lists this clonotype with a few counts. This chain joins TRBV18 and TRBJ1-5; no clear D gene. Germline CDR1 reads KGHSH; CDR2 reads LQKENI. This CDR3 is built from 14 residues. V was clipped by 3 bases and J by 5 bases, with 11 bases between them. CDR3 nucleotide sequence: TGTGCCAGCTCACCCTTCCCAGCCGATCAGCCCCAGCATTTT. It yields the protein CASSPFPADQPQHF.

This clonotype was recorded many times. V and J are TRBV12-3 or TRBV12-4 and TRBJ1-2; 10 nucleotides align to TRBD1. Germline trimming cut 6 bases from V and 4 bases from J; bases unmatched to any gene: 5. The CDR3 is 14 residues long. The CDR3 loop reads CASSGQGVSYGYTF. In DNA form, the CDR3 reads TGTGCCAGCAGCGGACAGGGGGTATCCTATGGCTACACCTTC.

Sample share makes this clonotype medium-sized. The chain joins TRBV7-6 to TRBJ2-5; a possible D gene is TRBD2 (6 bases). Germline loops: CDR1 SGHVS, CDR2 FNYEAQ. Trimming stripped 4 bases from V and 7 bases from J, with 13 bases between. The CDR3 sequence is 13 residues long. The CDR3 coding sequence is TGTGCCAGCAGCTCCCGGGAGACCGGGACCCAGTACTTC. The encoded protein is CASSSRETGTQYF.

This clonotype showed up many times. V and J are TRBV11-3 and TRBJ1-1; a weak D match, TRBD1 (6 bases). Germline lookup yields CDR1 SGHNT and CDR2 YENEEA. The CDR3 sequence is 14 residues long. V dropped 1 base and J dropped 0 bases, with 6 bases sitting between them. CDR3 sequence reads: CASSLAGVNTEAFF. The CDR3, as DNA: TGTGCCAGCAGCTTAGCAGGGGTGAACACTGAAGCTTTCTTT.

This clonotype was found a few times. The V gene is TRBV6-5, the J gene TRBJ1-6, with 7 bases matching TRBD1. This CDR3 spans 14 amino acids. The V and J ends lost 5 bases and 13 bases, in that order; junction bases with no gene match: 11. Germline V gives CDR1 MNHEY, CDR2 SVGAGI. The CDR3 loop is CASSQTGSRVPLHF. The CDR3 bases are TGTGCCAGCAGTCAGACAGGGTCCAGGGTCCCCCTCCACTTT.

This clonotype appeared many times. V is TRBV7-3 and J is TRBJ1-1, with a possible D match to TRBD1 (5 bases). V lost 5 bases to trimming and J lost 7 bases, with 14 bases between them. Germline V gene lookup returns CDR1 SGHTA and CDR2 FQGTGA. The CDR3 has 13 amino acids. DNA for the CDR3: TGTGCCAGCAGCCCCCGGGGGGAAGGTGAAGCTTTCTTT. This gives the protein CASSPRGEGEAFF.

This clonotype has just a few counts. The chain has TRBV5-1 and TRBJ2-7; D tentatively fits TRBD1 or TRBD2 (7 bases each). The ends were cut back, 2 bases at V and 0 bases at J, with 12 bases in the middle. The CDR3 sequence is 15 residues long. Per germline, CDR1 SGHRS and CDR2 YFSETQ. The CDR3 loop reads CASSFTGDYSYEQYF. The CDR3 DNA is TGCGCCAGCAGCTTCACAGGGGACTACTCCTACGAGCAGTACTTC. Variable domain in full (rest from reference TRBV5-1 and TRBJ2-7): KAGVTQTPRYLIKTRGQQVTLSCSPISGHRSVSWYQQTPGQGLQFLFEYFSETQRNKGNFPGRFSGRQFSNSRSEMNVSTLELGDSALYLCASSFTGDYSYEQYFGPGTRLTVT.

This clonotype appeared a few times. The chain employs TRBV11-1 and TRBJ2-7; D unclear. Deletions cut 1 base from V and 3 bases from J, with 10 bases between. Germline V gene data show CDR1 as SGHAT and CDR2 as FQDESV (reference sequence). This CDR3 has 14 amino acids. CDR3 sequence: CASSLVDLFYEQYF. The DNA of the CDR3 is TGTGCCAGCAGCTTAGTGGACCTCTTCTACGAGCAGTACTTC. The variable domain in full, with the rest retrieved from reference TRBV11-1 and TRBJ2-7, is EAEVAQSPRYKITEKSQAVAFWCDPISGHATLYWYRQILGQGPELLVQFQDESVVDDSQLPKDRFSAERLKGVDSTLKIQPAELGDSAMYLCASSLVDLFYEQYFGPGTRLTVT.

This clonotype has just a few counts. This sequence joins TRBV20-1 and TRBJ2-5; D unclear. This CDR3 region has 12 residues. Germline CDR1 is DFQATT and CDR2 is SNEGSKA (reference sequence). V was trimmed by 4 bases and J by 2 bases, leaving 8 bases between them. CDR3 sequence reads: CSANRRQETQYF. The CDR3 DNA reads as TGCAGTGCTAACCGCAGGCAAGAGACCCAGTACTTC.

The gene calls are TRBV7-2 and TRBJ2-5; D unclear. From germline, CDR1 is SGHTA and CDR2 FQGNSA. Deletions cut 6 bases from V and 14 bases from J, with 19 bases between. The CDR3 is 12 residues long. The CDR3 loop is CASRLGVGYDYF. DNA for the CDR3: TGTGCCAGCAGGCTGGGTGTGGGCTATGATTACTTC.

This clonotype was recorded many times. The chain recombines TRBV5-4 with TRBJ2-3, with 7 bases aligning to TRBD2. V shed 4 bases and J 2 bases; nucleotides not matched to a gene: 4. The CDR3 extends over 14 amino acids. Germline CDR1 and CDR2: SGHNT and YYREEE (reference sequence). In DNA, the CDR3 is TGTGCCAGCAGCGCCGGGACTATCACAGATACGCAGTATTTT. As protein: CASSAGTITDTQYF.

This clonotype occurred many times. The CDR3 protein is CASSQLFRDTQYF. Here the CDR3 DNA reads TGCGCCAGCAGCCAACTTTTTCGAGATACGCAGTATTTT. This rearrangement joins TRBV4-3 to TRBJ2-3, with no clear D. V dropped 2 bases and J dropped 5 bases, with 8 bases sitting between them. CDR3 size: 13 residues. The germline CDR1 and CDR2 sequences are LGHNA and YSLEER.

This clonotype came up many times. The chain employs TRBV7-6 and TRBJ2-1; 10 bases line up with TRBD2. Germline CDR1 SGHVS, CDR2 FNYEAQ. This CDR3 region has 15 residues. The V segment lost 4 bases and the J segment 9 bases; nucleotides outside the gene matches: 9. The CDR3 sequence is CASSSLAGAPLEQFF. CDR3 nucleotides: TGTGCCAGCAGCTCGCTAGCGGGGGCCCCCCTTGAGCAGTTCTTC.